This TCR beta chain was captured by sequencing in a study of cytomegalovirus exposure and HLA in healthy donors. Study-level results: Previously analyzed data showed that most TCR beta V segments were productive at a frequency of about 87% or about 30%.

CDR1 is SEHNR and CDR2 is FQNEAQ in the germline V gene (reference sequence). The CDR3 contains 14 residues. Trimming took 7 bases from V and 3 from J; bases not matched to a gene: 6. Regarding this clone: What it binds is unknown.

The primer mix had 60 Vbeta and 13 Jbeta primers. Repertoires were generated with immunoSEQ multiplex PCR, while TCRdb's copy carries only in-frame clones and drops some. The sample shows some 190,000 clones, 76% of them seen only once. The receptor comes from a man between 18 and 29 years old in good health and CMV-seronegative. Sequencing input: PBMCs. The V gene is TRBV7-9, the J gene TRBJ2-3, with 8 bases identical to TRBD1. The CDR3 protein is CASTLTGVTDTQYF. The CDR3 nucleotides are TGTGCCAGCACCTTGACAGGGGTAACAGATACGCAGTATTTT.